These T cell receptor beta chains were read from a single sample in a study of cytomegalovirus exposure and HLA in healthy donors. Libraries were prepared by immunoSEQ multiplex PCR; TCRdb keeps only in-frame clonotypes and omits some of them. The repertoire holds 150,000 or so clones, with approximately 74% as singletons. Sequencing input: PBMCs. Source of these receptors: a young man in good health and CMV-seronegative. The CDR3 runs from the conserved cysteine through the conserved F or W. The order of the fields is D gene, V gene, clone size, J gene, CDR3 DNA, CDR3 protein. The D gene is left open where the match is weak. The size of a clone is reported for some rows only, either as once, few or many, or as a class for expanded clones.

NA	TRBV5-1	NA	TRBJ1-2	TGCGCCAGCAGCTCGCAATCAACCCTAGATGGCTACACCTTC	CASSSQSTLDGYTF
NA	TRBV6-6	many	TRBJ1-5	TGTGCCAGCAGTTCCCCGGGGGTCAATCAGCCCCAGCATTTT	CASSSPGVNQPQHF
TRBD2	TRBV27	few	TRBJ2-3	TGTGCCAGCAGTTTTGCGGGGGTGATCACAGATACGCAGTATTTT	CASSFAGVITDTQYF
NA	TRBV19	NA	TRBJ2-3	TGTGCCAGTAGCGCGGGGGCCCGCCCTAGCACAGATACGCAGTATTTT	CASSAGARPSTDTQYF
TRBD1	TRBV7-6	few	TRBJ2-7	TGTGCCAGCAGCTTGACAGGGTACCACGAGCAGTACTTC	CASSLTGYHEQYF
TRBD1	TRBV2	NA	TRBJ1-2	TGTGCCAGCATTATGGGACAGACTAACTATGGCTACACCTTC	CASIMGQTNYGYTF
TRBD1	TRBV29-1	NA	TRBJ2-7	TGCAGCGTTGTGGCGACAGGGGGAGGGTACGAGCAGTACTTC	CSVVATGGGYEQYF
NA	TRBV21-1	once	TRBJ2-2	TGTGCCAGCAGCAATTACAGGGGGCCCACCGGGGAGCTGTTTTTT	CASSNYRGPTGELFF
TRBD1	TRBV5-5	NA	TRBJ1-1	TGTGCCAGCAGCCTGGACAGGAGACTGAACACTGAAGCTTTCTTT	CASSLDRRLNTEAFF
NA	TRBV9	NA	TRBJ1-3	TGTGCCAGCCAGCGGGGCACCTCTGGAAACACCATATATTTT	CASQRGTSGNTIYF
NA	TRBV10-1	NA	TRBJ2-3	TGCGCCAGCAGTGAGGTTTGGGGAGGCACAGATACGCAGTATTTT	CASSEVWGGTDTQYF
TRBD2	TRBV7-2	NA	TRBJ2-3	TGTGCCAGCAGCTTAGCCCAGCGGGGGGGCCGAACAGATACGCAGTATTTT	CASSLAQRGGRTDTQYF
TRBD1	TRBV7-6	NA	TRBJ1-1	TGTGCCAGCAGCCTGGACAGGGGAGTGGGGACTGAAGCTTTCTTT	CASSLDRGVGTEAFF
NA	TRBV9	few	TRBJ2-3	TGTGCCAGCAGCGTGTTGCCGGGGGGCCGGGATACGCAGTATTTT	CASSVLPGGRDTQYF
TRBD1	TRBV6-6	NA	TRBJ2-2	TGTGCCAGCAGCACAGGGGAATGGGGGCTGTTTTTT	CASSTGEWGLFF
NA	TRBV7-9	few	TRBJ1-4	TGTGCCAGCAGCGACCAAAAGCGAAAACTGTTTTTT	CASSDQKRKLFF
NA	TRBV6-5	NA	TRBJ1-5	TGTGCCAGCAGTTTTAACGGGAATCAGCCCCAGCATTTT	CASSFNGNQPQHF
NA	TRBV7-2	few	TRBJ2-1	TGTGCCAGCAGCCCCTTTAGGGGGGGGTACAATGAGCAGTTCTTC	CASSPFRGGYNEQFF
NA	TRBV6-5	NA	TRBJ1-2	TGTGCCAGCGCCTACAGGGATCGCTATGGCTACACCTTC	CASAYRDRYGYTF
NA	TRBV2	few	TRBJ2-2	TGTGCCAGCAGCTCGGACTGGACTTCCGGGGAGCTGTTTTTT	CASSSDWTSGELFF
NA	TRBV9	NA	TRBJ1-1	TGTGCCAGCAGCGTGTTGAGTGTCGGGAACACTGAAGCTTTCTTT	CASSVLSVGNTEAFF
NA	TRBV5-1	few	TRBJ1-5	TGCGCCAGCAGCTTACAGGGCAATCAGCCCCAGCATTTT	CASSLQGNQPQHF
TRBD2	TRBV28	once	TRBJ2-3	TGTGCCAGCAGTTTAGCGTCAGCGGGGGAGGGGGATACGCAGTATTTT	CASSLASAGEGDTQYF
NA	TRBV7-9	few	TRBJ1-3	TGTGCCAGCAGCTTAAGTACAGCTCACTCTGGAAACACCATATATTTT	CASSLSTAHSGNTIYF
NA	TRBV7-3	NA	TRBJ2-7	TGTGCCAGCAGCTTAGGACACCAGACCTACGAGCAGTACTTC	CASSLGHQTYEQYF
NA	TRBV28	NA	TRBJ1-2	TGTGCCAGCAGTTTCCCGAACTATGGCTACACCTTC	CASSFPNYGYTF
NA	TRBV7-2	few	TRBJ1-1	TGTGCCAGCAGCTTTGGAGTTGACACTGAAGCTTTCTTT	CASSFGVDTEAFF
NA	TRBV5-1	few	TRBJ2-5	TGCGCCGGCCGACTGATGCCTGGGGAGACCCAGTACTTC	CAGRLMPGETQYF
NA	TRBV4-1	NA	TRBJ1-6	TGCGCCAGCAGCCGCGGGGTGTTGTATAATTCACCCCTCCACTTT	CASSRGVLYNSPLHF
NA	TRBV4-1	NA	TRBJ2-4	TGCGCCAGCAGCCAAGGCCGCGCGACAGGAGCCAAAAACATTCAGTACTTC	CASSQGRATGAKNIQYF
NA	TRBV7-9	few	TRBJ1-2	TGTGCCAGCAGCTTATTTGCGGCCCTGTTTAATCCAGCCTATGGCTACACCTTC	CASSLFAALFNPAYGYTF
NA	TRBV29-1	NA	TRBJ2-3	TGCAGCGTTGGAGGTCAGAGCACAGATACGCAGTATTTT	CSVGGQSTDTQYF
NA	TRBV30	NA	TRBJ2-3	TGTGCCTGGAAAGGGGTGGGCACAGATACGCAGTATTTT	CAWKGVGTDTQYF
NA	TRBV19	NA	TRBJ2-7	TGTGCCAGTAGTGTTCCCTCGGCCGGGACACCAACCTACGAGCAGTACTTC	CASSVPSAGTPTYEQYF
NA	TRBV27	once	TRBJ1-2	TGTGCCAGCAGGTCACTAACCAACTATGGCTACACCTTC	CASRSLTNYGYTF